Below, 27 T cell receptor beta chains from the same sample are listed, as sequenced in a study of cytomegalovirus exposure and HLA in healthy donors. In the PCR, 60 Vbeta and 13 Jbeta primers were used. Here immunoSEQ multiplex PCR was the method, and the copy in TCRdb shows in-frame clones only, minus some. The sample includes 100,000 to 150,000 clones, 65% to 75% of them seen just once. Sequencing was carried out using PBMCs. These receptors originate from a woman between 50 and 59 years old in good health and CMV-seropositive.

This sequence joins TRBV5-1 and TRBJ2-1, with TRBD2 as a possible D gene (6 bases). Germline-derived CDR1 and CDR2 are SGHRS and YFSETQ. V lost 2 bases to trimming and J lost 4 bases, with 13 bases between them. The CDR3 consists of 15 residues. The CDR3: CASSFSGLRYNEQFF. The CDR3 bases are TGCGCCAGCAGCTTTTCGGGACTTCGATACAATGAGCAGTTCTTC.

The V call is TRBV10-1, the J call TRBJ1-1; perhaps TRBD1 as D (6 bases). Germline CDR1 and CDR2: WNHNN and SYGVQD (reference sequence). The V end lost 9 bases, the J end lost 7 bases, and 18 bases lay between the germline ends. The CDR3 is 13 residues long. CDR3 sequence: CASSYRESSEAFF. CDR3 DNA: TGCGCCAGTTCATACAGGGAATCGAGTGAAGCTTTCTTT.

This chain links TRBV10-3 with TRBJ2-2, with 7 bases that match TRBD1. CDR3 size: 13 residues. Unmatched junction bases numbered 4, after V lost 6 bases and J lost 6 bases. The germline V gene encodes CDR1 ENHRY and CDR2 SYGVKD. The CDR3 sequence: CAIRTGSSGELFF. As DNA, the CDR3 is TGTGCCATCAGGACAGGGTCGTCCGGGGAGCTGTTTTTT.

CDR3 DNA: TGTGCCAGCAGTTCCCAGGGGGGCAATCAGCCCCAGCATTTT. It yields the protein CASSSQGGNQPQHF. V usage is TRBV6-5 and J usage is TRBJ1-5; 7 bases map to TRBD1. The CDR3 runs to 14 residues. V lost 4 bases, J lost 2 bases, and 2 bases stayed unmatched. In germline, CDR1 is MNHEY, CDR2 SVGAGI.

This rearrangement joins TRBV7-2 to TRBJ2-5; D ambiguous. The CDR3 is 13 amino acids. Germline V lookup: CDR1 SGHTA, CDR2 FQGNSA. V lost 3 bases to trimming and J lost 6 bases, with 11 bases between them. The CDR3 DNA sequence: TGTGCCAGCAGCTTTGGCTCTCTCAAGACCCAGTACTTC. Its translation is CASSFGSLKTQYF.

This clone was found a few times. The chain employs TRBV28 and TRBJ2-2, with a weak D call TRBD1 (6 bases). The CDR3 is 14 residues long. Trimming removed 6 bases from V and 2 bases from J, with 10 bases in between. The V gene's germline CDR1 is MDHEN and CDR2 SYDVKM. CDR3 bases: TGTGCCAGCAGCTCGGGGACAAACACCGGGGAGCTGTTTTTT. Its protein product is CASSSGTNTGELFF. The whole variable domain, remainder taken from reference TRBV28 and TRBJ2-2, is DVKVTQSSRYLVKRTGEKVFLECVQDMDHENMFWYRQDPGLGLRLIYFSYDVKMKEKGDIPEGYSVSREKKERFSLILESASTNQTSMYLCASSSGTNTGELFFGEGSRLTVL.

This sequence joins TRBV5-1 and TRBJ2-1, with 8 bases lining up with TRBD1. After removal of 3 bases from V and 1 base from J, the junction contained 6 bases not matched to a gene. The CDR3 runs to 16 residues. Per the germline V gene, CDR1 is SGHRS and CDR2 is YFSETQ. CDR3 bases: TGCGCCAGCAGCTCTCTGACAGGGGAGTCCTACAATGAGCAGTTCTTC. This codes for CASSSLTGESYNEQFF.

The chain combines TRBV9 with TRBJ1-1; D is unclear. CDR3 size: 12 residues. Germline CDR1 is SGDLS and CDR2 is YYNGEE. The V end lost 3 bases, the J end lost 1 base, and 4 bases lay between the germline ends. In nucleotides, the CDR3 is TGTGCCAGCAGCGGGGCGAACACTGAAGCTTTCTTT. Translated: CASSGANTEAFF.

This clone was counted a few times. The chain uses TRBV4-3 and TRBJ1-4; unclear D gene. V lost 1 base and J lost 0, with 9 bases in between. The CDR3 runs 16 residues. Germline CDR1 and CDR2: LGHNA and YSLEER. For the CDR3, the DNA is TGCGCCAGCAGCCAAGGATCGATAGCAACTAATGAAAAACTGTTTTTT. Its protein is CASSQGSIATNEKLFF.

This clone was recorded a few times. CDR3 in amino acids: CASSPSDAGGARNEQFF. The CDR3 DNA reads TGTGCCAGCAGCCCATCAGATGCGGGGGGTGCCCGCAATGAGCAGTTCTTC. The gene calls are TRBV11-3 and TRBJ2-1; 8 positions agree with TRBD2. The length of the CDR3 is 17 residues. From germline, CDR1 is SGHNT and CDR2 YENEEA. After removal of 5 bases from V and 6 bases from J, the junction contained 15 bases not matched to a gene. The variable domain in full, completed from reference TRBV11-3 and TRBJ2-1, reads EAGVVQSPRYKIIEKKQPVAFWCNPISGHNTLYWYLQNLGQGPELLIRYENEEAVDDSQLPKDRFSAERLKGVDSTLKIQPAELGDSAVYLCASSPSDAGGARNEQFFGPGTRLTVL.

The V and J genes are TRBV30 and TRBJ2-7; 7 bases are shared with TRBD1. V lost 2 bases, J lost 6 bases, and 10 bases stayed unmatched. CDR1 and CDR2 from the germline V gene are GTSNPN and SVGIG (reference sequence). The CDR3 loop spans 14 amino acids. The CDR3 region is CAWSWTGGGGEQYF. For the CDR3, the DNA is TGTGCCTGGAGTTGGACAGGCGGTGGCGGCGAGCAGTACTTC.

The chain's CDR3 is CASSSPPGLPSGYGYTF. CDR3 sequence (DNA): TGCGCCAGCAGCTCCCCCCCGGGACTCCCCTCCGGCTATGGCTACACCTTC. J is TRBJ1-2 and V is TRBV5-1; tentatively, D is TRBD1 (5 bases). V was pared by 3 bases and J by 4 bases, with 22 bases between. This CDR3 has 17 residues. The germline V gene has CDR1 SGHRS and CDR2 YFSETQ.

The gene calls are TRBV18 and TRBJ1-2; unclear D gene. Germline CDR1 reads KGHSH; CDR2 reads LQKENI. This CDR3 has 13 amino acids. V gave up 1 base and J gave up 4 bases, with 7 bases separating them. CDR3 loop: CASSPRQAYGYTF. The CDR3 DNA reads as TGTGCCAGCTCACCACGGCAGGCCTATGGCTACACCTTC.

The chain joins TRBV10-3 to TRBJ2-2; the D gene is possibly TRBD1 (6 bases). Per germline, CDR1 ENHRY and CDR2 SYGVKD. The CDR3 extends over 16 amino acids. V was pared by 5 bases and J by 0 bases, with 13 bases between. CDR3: CAISSRQAPNTGELFF. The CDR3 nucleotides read TGTGCCATCAGTTCCCGACAGGCCCCGAACACCGGGGAGCTGTTTTTT.

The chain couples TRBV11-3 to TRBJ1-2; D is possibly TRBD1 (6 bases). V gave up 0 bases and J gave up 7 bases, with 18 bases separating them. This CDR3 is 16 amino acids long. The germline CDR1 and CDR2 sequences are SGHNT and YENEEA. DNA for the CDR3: TGTGCCAGCAGCTTAGAAGGGGGGGCGAGTCCGCCTGGCTACACCTTC. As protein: CASSLEGGASPPGYTF.

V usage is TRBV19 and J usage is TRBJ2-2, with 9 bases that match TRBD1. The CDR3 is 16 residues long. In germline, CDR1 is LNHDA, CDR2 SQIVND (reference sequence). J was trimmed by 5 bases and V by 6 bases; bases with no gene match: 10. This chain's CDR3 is CASSSGQGLLTGELFF. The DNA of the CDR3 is TGTGCCAGTAGCAGTGGACAGGGGTTGTTGACCGGGGAGCTGTTTTTT. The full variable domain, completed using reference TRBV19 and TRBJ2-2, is DGGITQSPKYLFRKEGQNVTLSCEQNLNHDAMYWYRQDPGQGLRLIYYSQIVNDFQKGDIAEGYSVSREKKESFPLTVTSAQKNPTAFYLCASSSGQGLLTGELFFGEGSRLTVL.

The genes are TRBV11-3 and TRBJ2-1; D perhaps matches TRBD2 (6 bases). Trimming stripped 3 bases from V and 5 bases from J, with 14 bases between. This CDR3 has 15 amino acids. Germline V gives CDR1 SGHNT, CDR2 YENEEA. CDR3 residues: CASSFAGGANNEQFF. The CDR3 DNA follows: TGTGCCAGCAGCTTCGCTGGCGGGGCAAACAATGAGCAGTTCTTC.

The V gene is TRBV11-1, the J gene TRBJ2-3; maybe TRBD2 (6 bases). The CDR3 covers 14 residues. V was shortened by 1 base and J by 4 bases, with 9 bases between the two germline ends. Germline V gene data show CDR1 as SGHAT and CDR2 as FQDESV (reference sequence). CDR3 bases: TGTGCCAGCAGCTTAGGGTTAGCGGCAGATACGCAGTATTTT. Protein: CASSLGLAADTQYF.

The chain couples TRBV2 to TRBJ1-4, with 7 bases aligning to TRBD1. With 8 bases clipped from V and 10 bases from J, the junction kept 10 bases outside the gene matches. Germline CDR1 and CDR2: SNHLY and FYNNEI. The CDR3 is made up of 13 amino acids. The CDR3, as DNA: TGTGCCAGCGCCGAGGGGGCGGACCCAAAACTGTTTTTT. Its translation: CASAEGADPKLFF.

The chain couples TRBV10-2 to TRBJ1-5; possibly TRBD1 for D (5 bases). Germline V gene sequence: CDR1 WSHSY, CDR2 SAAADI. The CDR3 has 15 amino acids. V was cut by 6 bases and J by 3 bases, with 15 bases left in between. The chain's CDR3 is CASSSPDSLNQPQHF. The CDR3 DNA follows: TGCGCCAGCAGCTCCCCCGACAGCCTCAATCAGCCCCAGCATTTT.

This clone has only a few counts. The CDR3: CASSGRVGELFF. The CDR3 region has the DNA TGTGCCAGCTCCGGCCGGGTCGGGGAGCTGTTTTTT. This chain joins TRBV18 and TRBJ2-2, with no clear D. Germline CDR1 KGHSH, CDR2 LQKENI. CDR3 length: 12 residues. The V end was cut by 6 bases, the J end by 7 bases, with 9 bases between. The entire variable domain, with the rest obtained from reference TRBV18 and TRBJ2-2, is as follows: NAGVMQNPRHLVRRRGQEARLRCSPMKGHSHVYWYRQLPEEGLKFMVYLQKENIIDESGMPKERFSAEFPKEGPSILRIQQVVRGDSAAYFCASSGRVGELFFGEGSRLTVL.

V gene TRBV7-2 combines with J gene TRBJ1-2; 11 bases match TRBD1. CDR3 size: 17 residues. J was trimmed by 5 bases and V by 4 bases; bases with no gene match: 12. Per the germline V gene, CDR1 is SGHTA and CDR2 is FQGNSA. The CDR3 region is CASSSDLGQGVWYGYTF. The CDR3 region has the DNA TGTGCCAGCAGCTCCGACTTGGGACAGGGGGTCTGGTATGGCTACACCTTC.

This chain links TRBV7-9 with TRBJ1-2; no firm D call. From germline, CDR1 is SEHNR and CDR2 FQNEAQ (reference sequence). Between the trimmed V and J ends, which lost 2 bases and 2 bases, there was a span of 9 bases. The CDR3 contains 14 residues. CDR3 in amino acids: CASSLWPQNYGYTF. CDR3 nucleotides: TGTGCCAGCAGCTTATGGCCCCAGAACTATGGCTACACCTTC.

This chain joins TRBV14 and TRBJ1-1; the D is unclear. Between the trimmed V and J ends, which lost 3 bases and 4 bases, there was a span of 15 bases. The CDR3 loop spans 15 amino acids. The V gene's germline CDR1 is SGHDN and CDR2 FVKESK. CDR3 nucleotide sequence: TGTGCCAGCAGCCATTTCTCAGAACAGAGCACTGAAGCTTTCTTT. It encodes CASSHFSEQSTEAFF.

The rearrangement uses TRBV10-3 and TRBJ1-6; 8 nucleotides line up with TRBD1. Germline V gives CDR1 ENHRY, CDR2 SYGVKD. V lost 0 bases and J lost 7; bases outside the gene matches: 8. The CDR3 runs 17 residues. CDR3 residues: CAISESSQGAANSPLHF. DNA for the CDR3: TGTGCCATCAGTGAGTCGAGCCAGGGGGCTGCGAATTCACCCCTCCACTTT.

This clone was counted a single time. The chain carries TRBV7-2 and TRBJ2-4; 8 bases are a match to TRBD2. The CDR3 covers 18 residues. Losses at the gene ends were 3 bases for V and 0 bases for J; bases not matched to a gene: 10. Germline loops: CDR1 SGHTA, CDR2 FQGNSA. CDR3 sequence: CASSFLSGGLLAKNIQYF. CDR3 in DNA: TGTGCCAGCAGCTTTCTCAGCGGGGGATTACTAGCCAAAAACATTCAGTACTTC.

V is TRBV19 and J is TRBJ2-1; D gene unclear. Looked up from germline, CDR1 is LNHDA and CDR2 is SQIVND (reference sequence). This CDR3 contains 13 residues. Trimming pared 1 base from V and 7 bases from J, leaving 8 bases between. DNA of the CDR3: TGTGCCAGTAGTATAGGCAGGTTTAATGAGCAGTTCTTC. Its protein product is CASSIGRFNEQFF.